This T cell receptor beta chain was observed in a study of CD8+ T cells in alopecia areata. Findings and limits, study-wide: Scalp samples also contribute reads from the resident alphabeta T cells found in normal skin.

Treatment reported: oral pan-JAK inhibitor, 5-10 mg twice daily. This clone was found a few times. Its antigen is unknown. In each case, RNA was isolated and then reverse transcribed into cDNA as the sequencing template. Profiled with immunoSEQ multiplex PCR; TCRdb holds only in-frame clones, not every one. The sample lists about 220,000 clones; under 60% were seen once. Losses at the gene ends were 3 bases for V and 6 bases for J; bases not matched to a gene: 7. CDR1 is SGHRS and CDR2 is YFSETQ in the germline V gene. This CDR3 region has 14 residues. This sequence joins TRBV5-1 and TRBJ1-2; 8 nucleotides align to TRBD1. The input for sequencing was CD4+ T cells sorted from blood, taken at week 4, from a patient treated with tofacitinib. This TCR was recovered from a human donor with alopecia areata. CDR3 loop: CASSWSRDRHGYTF. For the CDR3, the DNA is TGCGCCAGCAGCTGGTCCCGGGACAGGCATGGCTACACCTTC.